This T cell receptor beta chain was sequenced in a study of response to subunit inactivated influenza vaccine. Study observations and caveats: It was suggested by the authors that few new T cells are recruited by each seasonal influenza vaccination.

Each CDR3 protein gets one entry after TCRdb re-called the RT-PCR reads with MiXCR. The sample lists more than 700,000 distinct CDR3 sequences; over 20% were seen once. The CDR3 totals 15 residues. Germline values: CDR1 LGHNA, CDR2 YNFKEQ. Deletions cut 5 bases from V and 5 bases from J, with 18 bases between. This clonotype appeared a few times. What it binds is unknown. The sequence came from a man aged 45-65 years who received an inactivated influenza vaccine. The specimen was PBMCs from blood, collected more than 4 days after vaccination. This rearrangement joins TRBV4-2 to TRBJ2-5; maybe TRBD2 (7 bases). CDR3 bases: TGTGCCAGCAGCTCTGGAGGGGGGGTAGGGGAGACCCAGTACTTC. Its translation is CASSSGGGVGETQYF.